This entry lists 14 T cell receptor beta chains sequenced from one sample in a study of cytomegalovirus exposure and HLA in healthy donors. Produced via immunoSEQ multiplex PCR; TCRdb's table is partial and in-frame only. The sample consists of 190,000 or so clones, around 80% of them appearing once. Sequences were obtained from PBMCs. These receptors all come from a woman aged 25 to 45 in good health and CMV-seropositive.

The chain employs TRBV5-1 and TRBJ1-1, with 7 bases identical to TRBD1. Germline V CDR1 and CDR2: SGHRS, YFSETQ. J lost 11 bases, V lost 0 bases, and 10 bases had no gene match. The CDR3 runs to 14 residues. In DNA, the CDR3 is TGCGCCAGCAGCTTGGAGTCAGACAGGGAGTTGGCTTTCTTT. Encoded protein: CASSLESDRELAFF. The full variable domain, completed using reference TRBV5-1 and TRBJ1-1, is KAGVTQTPRYLIKTRGQQVTLSCSPISGHRSVSWYQQTPGQGLQFLFEYFSETQRNKGNFPGRFSGRQFSNSRSEMNVSTLELGDSALYLCASSLESDRELAFFGQGTRLTVV.

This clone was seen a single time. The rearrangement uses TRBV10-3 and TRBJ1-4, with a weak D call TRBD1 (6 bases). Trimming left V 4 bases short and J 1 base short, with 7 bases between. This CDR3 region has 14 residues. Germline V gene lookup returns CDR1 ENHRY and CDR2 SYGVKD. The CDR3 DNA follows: TGTGCCATCAGTGGGACAGTAACTAATGAAAAACTGTTTTTT. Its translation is CAISGTVTNEKLFF.

CDR3 bases: TGTGCCAGCAGCGAGGTGGTCACAGGAGCTAACTATGGCTACACCTTC. This translates into CASSEVVTGANYGYTF. The V gene is TRBV5-5, the J gene TRBJ1-2; D perhaps matches TRBD1 (5 bases). V was trimmed by 4 bases and J by 0 bases, leaving 16 bases between them. The V gene's germline CDR1 is SGHKS and CDR2 YYEKEE (reference sequence). The CDR3 sequence is 16 residues long.

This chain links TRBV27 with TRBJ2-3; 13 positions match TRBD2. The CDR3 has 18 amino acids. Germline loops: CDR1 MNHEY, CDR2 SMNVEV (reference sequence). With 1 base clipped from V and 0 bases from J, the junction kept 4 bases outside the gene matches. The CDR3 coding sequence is TGTGCCAGCAGTTTATTGACTAGCGGGAGGACTAGCACAGATACGCAGTATTTT. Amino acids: CASSLLTSGRTSTDTQYF.

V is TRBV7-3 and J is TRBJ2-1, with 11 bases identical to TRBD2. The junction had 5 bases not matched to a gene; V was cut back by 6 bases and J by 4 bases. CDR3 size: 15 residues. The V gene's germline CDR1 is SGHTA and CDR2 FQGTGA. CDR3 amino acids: CASSLAGGPYNEQFF. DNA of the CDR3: TGTGCCAGCAGTTTAGCGGGAGGGCCATACAATGAGCAGTTCTTC.

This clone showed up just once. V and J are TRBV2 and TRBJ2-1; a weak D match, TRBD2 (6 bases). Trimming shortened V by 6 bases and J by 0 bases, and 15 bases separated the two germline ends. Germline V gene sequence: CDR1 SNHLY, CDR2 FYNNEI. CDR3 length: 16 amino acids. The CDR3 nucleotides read TGTGCCAGCAGGATCGATAGCGGTAGCTCCTACAATGAGCAGTTCTTC. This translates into CASRIDSGSSYNEQFF.

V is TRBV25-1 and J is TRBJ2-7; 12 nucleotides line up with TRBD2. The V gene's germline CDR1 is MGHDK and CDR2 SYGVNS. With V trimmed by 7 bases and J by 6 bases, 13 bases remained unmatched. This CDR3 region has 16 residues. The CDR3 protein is CASTGHSTSGSAEQYF. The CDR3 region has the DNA TGTGCCAGCACTGGCCACTCGACTAGCGGGAGTGCCGAGCAGTACTTC.

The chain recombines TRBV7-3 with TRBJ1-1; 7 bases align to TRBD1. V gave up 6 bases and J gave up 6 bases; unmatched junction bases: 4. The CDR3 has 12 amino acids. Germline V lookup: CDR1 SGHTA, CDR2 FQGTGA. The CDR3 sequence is CASRSGTAEAFF. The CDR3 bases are TGTGCCAGCAGGTCCGGGACAGCTGAAGCTTTCTTT.

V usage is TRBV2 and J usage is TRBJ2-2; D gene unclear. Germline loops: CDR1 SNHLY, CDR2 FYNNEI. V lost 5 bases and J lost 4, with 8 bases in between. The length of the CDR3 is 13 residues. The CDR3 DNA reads TGTGCCAGCAGTCCGACACCCACCGGGGAGCTGTTTTTT. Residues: CASSPTPTGELFF.

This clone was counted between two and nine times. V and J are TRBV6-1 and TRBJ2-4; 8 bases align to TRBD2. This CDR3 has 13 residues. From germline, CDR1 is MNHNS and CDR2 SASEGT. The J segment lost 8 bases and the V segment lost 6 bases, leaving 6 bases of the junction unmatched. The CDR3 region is CASSSGRAYIQYF. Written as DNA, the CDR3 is TGTGCCAGCAGCAGCGGGAGAGCCTACATTCAGTACTTC.

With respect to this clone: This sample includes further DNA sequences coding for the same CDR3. CDR3: CASSELYEQYF. In nucleotides, the CDR3 is TGTGCCAGCAGTGAACTCTACGAGCAGTACTTC. This chain links TRBV6-1 with TRBJ2-7; no clear D gene. Germline V gene sequence: CDR1 MNHNS, CDR2 SASEGT. The CDR3 has 11 amino acids. Trimming took 2 bases from V and 3 from J, leaving 2 bases between them.

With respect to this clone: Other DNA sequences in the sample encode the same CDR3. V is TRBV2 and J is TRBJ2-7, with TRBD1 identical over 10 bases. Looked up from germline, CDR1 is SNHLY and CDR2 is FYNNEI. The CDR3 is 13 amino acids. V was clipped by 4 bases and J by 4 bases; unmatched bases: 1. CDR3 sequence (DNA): TGTGCCAGCAGTGGGGACAGGGGATACGAGCAGTACTTC. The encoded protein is CASSGDRGYEQYF.

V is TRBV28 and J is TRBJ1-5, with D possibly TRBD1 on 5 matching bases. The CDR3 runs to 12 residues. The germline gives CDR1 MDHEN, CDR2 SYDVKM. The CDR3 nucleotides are TGTGTCGCCGGGACTCTCAATCAGCCCCAGCATTTT. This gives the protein CVAGTLNQPQHF.

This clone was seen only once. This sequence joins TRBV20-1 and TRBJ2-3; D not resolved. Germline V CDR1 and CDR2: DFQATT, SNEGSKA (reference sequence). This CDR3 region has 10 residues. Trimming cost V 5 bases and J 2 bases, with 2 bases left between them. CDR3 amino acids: CSAYTDTQYF. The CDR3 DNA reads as TGCAGTGCTTACACAGATACGCAGTATTTT.